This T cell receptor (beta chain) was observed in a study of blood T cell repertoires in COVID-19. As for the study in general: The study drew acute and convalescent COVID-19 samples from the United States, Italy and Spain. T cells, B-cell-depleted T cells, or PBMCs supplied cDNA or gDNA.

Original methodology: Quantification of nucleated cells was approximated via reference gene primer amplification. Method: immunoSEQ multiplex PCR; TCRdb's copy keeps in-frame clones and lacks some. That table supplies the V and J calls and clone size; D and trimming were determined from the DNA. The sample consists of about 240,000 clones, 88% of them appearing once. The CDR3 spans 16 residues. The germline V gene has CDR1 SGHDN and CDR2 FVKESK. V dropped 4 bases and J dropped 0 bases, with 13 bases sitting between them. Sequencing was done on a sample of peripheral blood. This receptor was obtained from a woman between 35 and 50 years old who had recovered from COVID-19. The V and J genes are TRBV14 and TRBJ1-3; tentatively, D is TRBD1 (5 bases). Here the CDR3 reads CASSRTGGGSGNTIYF. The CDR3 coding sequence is TGTGCCAGCAGCCGCACCGGGGGGGGCTCTGGAAACACCATATATTTT.